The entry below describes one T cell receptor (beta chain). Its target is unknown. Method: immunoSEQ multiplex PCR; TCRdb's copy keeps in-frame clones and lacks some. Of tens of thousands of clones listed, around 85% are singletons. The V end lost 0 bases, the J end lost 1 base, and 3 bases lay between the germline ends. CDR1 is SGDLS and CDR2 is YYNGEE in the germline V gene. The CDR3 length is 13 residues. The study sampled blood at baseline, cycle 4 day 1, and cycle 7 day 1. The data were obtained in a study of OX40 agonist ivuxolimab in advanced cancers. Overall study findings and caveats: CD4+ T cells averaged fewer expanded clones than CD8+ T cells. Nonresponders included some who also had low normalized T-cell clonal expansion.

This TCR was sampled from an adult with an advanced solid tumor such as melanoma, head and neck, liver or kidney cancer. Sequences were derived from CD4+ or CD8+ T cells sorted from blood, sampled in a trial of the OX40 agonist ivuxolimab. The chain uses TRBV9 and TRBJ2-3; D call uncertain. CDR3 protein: CASSVDGTDTQYF. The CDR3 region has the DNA TGTGCCAGCAGCGTAGATGGCACAGATACGCAGTATTTT.